This T cell receptor beta chain was sequenced during a study of OX40 agonist ivuxolimab in advanced cancers. Findings and limits, study-wide: Both CD4+ and CD8+ T cell populations in blood had undergone clonal expansion by week 6 at 0.1 to 3.0 mg/kg. Antigen specificity of clonally expanded peripheral T cells was not established. There were, on average, more expanded clones in CD8+ T cells than in CD4+.

Turning to this clone: Its antigen is unknown.

Libraries were prepared by immunoSEQ multiplex PCR; TCRdb keeps only in-frame clonotypes and omits some of them. The sample lists more than 40,000 clones; roughly 86% were seen once. The germline V gene has CDR1 MNHEY and CDR2 SMNVEV (reference sequence). CDR3 length: 13 amino acids. V was clipped by 2 bases and J by 5 bases, with 7 bases between them. The rearrangement joins TRBV27 to TRBJ1-5; no clear D. The material sequenced was CD4+ or CD8+ T cells sorted from blood, taken in a trial of the OX40 agonist ivuxolimab. This receptor was obtained from an adult with an advanced solid tumor such as melanoma, head and neck, liver or kidney cancer. The CDR3 DNA is TGTGCCAGCAGTTTAAACCGCGATCAGCCCCAGCATTTT. Its protein is CASSLNRDQPQHF.